This record covers a single T cell receptor (beta chain). Its antigen is currently unknown. This sample is part of a study of cytomegalovirus exposure and HLA in healthy donors. Turning to the study itself: A subsequent analysis stated that the 100 to 150 validation repertoires were run on the same platform as the 600 to 750 first-cohort repertoires. Study conclusions and caveats: Three CMV-associated chains were confirmed in vitro to be specific for CMV antigens. A list of about 180 TCR beta chains associated with cytomegalovirus was given.

Separate from the roughly 700-subject first cohort was the approximately 120-subject validation cohort, to which the donors belonged. The ends lost 5 bases at V and 8 bases at J; junction bases unmatched: 6. The germline V gene has CDR1 MNHEY and CDR2 SVGAGI. This CDR3 contains 13 residues. Using immunoSEQ multiplex PCR, the repertoire was profiled, and TCRdb retains in-frame clones only, with some absent. The data hold over 100,000 clones, with 88% observed a single time. The sequence came from a young woman in good health and CMV-seronegative. Sequencing was carried out using PBMCs. This sequence joins TRBV6-5 and TRBJ1-2; TRBD1 matches at 9 bases. In nucleotides, the CDR3 is TGTGCCAGCAGTCAAAACAGGGGGCTAGGCTACACCTTC. This translates into CASSQNRGLGYTF.